This TCR beta chain appears in the sequencing data of a study of T-cell reconstitution after alpha-beta-depleted transplantation in children. Looked up from germline, CDR1 is SNHLY and CDR2 is FYNNEI. V dropped 3 bases and J dropped 7 bases, with 16 bases sitting between them. The CDR3 consists of 15 residues. The TCRbeta library incorporated unique molecular identifiers. TCRdb re-derived calls from the PCR reads in MiXCR, one entry per CDR3 protein. The data show 550,000 to 600,000 distinct CDR3 sequences, under 25% seen once. This clonotype was found many times. The antigen is not known. Study findings and constraints: Some patients' high day-60 TCRbeta diversity was traced to surviving recipient T cells and thymic progenitors. Newly produced T cells mostly accounted for T-cell counts and diversity one year post-transplant. There were reportedly several hundred expanded graft clones from which alpha-beta T cells came about two months after transplant.

The chain uses TRBV2 and TRBJ2-1; the D gene is possibly TRBD1 (5 bases). The sequence came from a boy in the first two years of life who had a stem cell transplant for acute myeloid leukemia, so the T cells may come from the graft donor. Sample: PBMCs, mostly from graft donor cells, taken 360 days after TCRalphabeta/CD19-depleted stem cell transplant. For the CDR3, the DNA is TGTGCCAGCAGTGACAGGGCCTCCTATCGGAATGAGCAGTTCTTC. Protein: CASSDRASYRNEQFF. Looking up the rest from reference TRBV2 and TRBJ2-1 gives the full variable domain: EPEVTQTPSHQVTQMGQEVILRCVPISNHLYFYWYRQILGQKVEFLVSFYNNEISEKSEIFDDQFSVERPDGSNFTLKIRSTKLEDSAMYFCASSDRASYRNEQFFGPGTRLTVL.